This T cell receptor (beta chain) was identified in a study of cytomegalovirus exposure and HLA in healthy donors. Researchers ran the PCR with 60 Vbeta and 13 Jbeta primers. Produced via immunoSEQ multiplex PCR; TCRdb's table is partial and in-frame only. This repertoire shows roughly 95,000 clones, approximately 80% found once; its top ten account for around 5%. The CDR3 runs 14 residues. After removal of 6 bases from V and 10 bases from J, the junction contained 9 bases not matched to a gene. CDR1 is MGHDK and CDR2 is SYGVNS in the germline V gene. The chain joins TRBV25-1 to TRBJ1-4, with 9 bases fitting TRBD1. Sample: PBMCs. The origin of this receptor is a man aged 30-40 years in good health and CMV-seropositive. The DNA of the CDR3 is TGTGCCAGCAGACCGGGACAGGGAGGAGGAAAACTGTTTTTT. This codes for CASRPGQGGGKLFF.